These 26 T cell receptor beta chains originate from one sample sequenced in a study of neurological immune-mediated disorders (dated by TCRdb to about 2019). Preparation of the library involved 5' RACE. Sequencing relied on an Illumina HiSeq 2500. TCRdb redid the processing of the public reads, applying fastp at Q25 and MiXCR, and retained in-frame beta chains. CDR3 protein duplicates are merged, each entry listing the most common genes and DNA. The sample yields 30,000 to 40,000 distinct CDR3 sequences; more than 6.5% were counted once. Clones ranked in the top ten supply 4.4% of the sample. Sequencing was performed on PBMCs. These receptor sequences come from a woman aged 35 to 49 in good health.

This clonotype was seen ten or more times. CDR3 sequence: CASSQDYPGIGGELFF. The DNA of the CDR3 is TGTGCCAGCAGCCAAGACTATCCCGGGATAGGCGGGGAGCTGTTTTTT. The J gene is TRBJ2-2, the V gene TRBV3-1; maybe TRBD2 (5 bases). V lost 0 bases to trimming and J lost 7 bases, with 15 bases between them. The germline V gene has CDR1 LGHDT and CDR2 YNNKEL (reference sequence). CDR3 length: 16 amino acids.

This clonotype was seen at least ten times. The rearrangement links TRBV10-1 to TRBJ2-3; 7 nucleotides line up with TRBD2. Germline V gives CDR1 WNHNN, CDR2 SYGVQD (reference sequence). The CDR3 has 14 amino acids. The ends lost 2 bases at V and 9 bases at J; junction bases unmatched: 8. The CDR3 nucleotides are TGCGCCAGCAGTGAGACGGCGGCGCGGGGGACGCAGTATTTT. Protein product: CASSETAARGTQYF.

This clonotype was seen ten or more times. The rearrangement joins TRBV10-3 to TRBJ1-1; 10 nucleotides line up with TRBD1. Germline V gene sequence: CDR1 ENHRY, CDR2 SYGVKD. Trimming removed 4 bases from V and 11 bases from J; junction bases left unmatched: 13. CDR3 size: 15 residues. The CDR3 nucleotides are TGTGCCATCAGTGGAAGCCGGGACAGGGGCGAAGGCGCTTTCTTT. Translating it yields CAISGSRDRGEGAFF.

This clonotype was observed at least ten times. V and J are TRBV28 and TRBJ2-7, with TRBD2 as a possible D gene (6 bases). The germline gives CDR1 MDHEN, CDR2 SYDVKM. CDR3 length: 15 amino acids. Trimming cost V 4 bases and J 5 bases, with 18 bases left between them. For the CDR3, the DNA is TGTGCCAGCAGTTCTCCCCGGAGGGTTTTCGACGAGCAGTACTTC. Encoded protein: CASSSPRRVFDEQYF. Based on the CDR3 plus reference TRBV28 and TRBJ2-7, the full variable domain is DVKVTQSSRYLVKRTGEKVFLECVQDMDHENMFWYRQDPGLGLRLIYFSYDVKMKEKGDIPEGYSVSREKKERFSLILESASTNQTSMYLCASSSPRRVFDEQYFGPGTRLTVT.

The sample holds many counts of this clonotype. This chain links TRBV7-9 with TRBJ2-1; TRBD1 agrees at 9 bases. The CDR3 has 15 residues. V shed 6 bases and J 9 bases; nucleotides not matched to a gene: 12. Germline assignment: CDR1 SEHNR and CDR2 FQNEAQ (reference sequence). The CDR3 coding sequence is TGTGCCAGCAGTTTAACAGGGGGCCACTATAGTGAGCAGTTCTTC. It encodes CASSLTGGHYSEQFF.

This clonotype was counted many times. The chain combines TRBV4-3 with TRBJ2-1, with 8 bases lining up with TRBD1. Losses at the gene ends were 0 bases for V and 4 bases for J; bases not matched to a gene: 5. The CDR3 consists of 16 residues. Germline V gives CDR1 LGHNA, CDR2 YSLEER. CDR3 nucleotides: TGCGCCAGCAGCCAAGAGGCAGGGGGCTCGTACAATGAGCAGTTCTTC. Encoded protein: CASSQEAGGSYNEQFF.

This clonotype was observed at least ten times. The chain combines TRBV28 with TRBJ2-7; 10 nucleotides agree with TRBD1. Germline values: CDR1 MDHEN, CDR2 SYDVKM. V lost 5 bases to trimming and J lost 9 bases; unmatched junction nucleotides: 4. The length of the CDR3 is 12 residues. The CDR3 protein is CASSPRDRGQYF. As DNA, the CDR3 is TGTGCCAGCAGTCCCAGGGACAGGGGGCAGTACTTC.

To note about this clonotype: The conserved phenylalanine or tryptophan is not found at the CDR3 terminus, so this likely reflects a read error. The chain carries TRBV4-2 and TRBJ1-1; the match to TRBD1 covers 9 bases. Germline trimming cut 1 base from V and 3 bases from J; bases unmatched to any gene: 0. CDR3 size: 14 residues. The V gene's germline CDR1 is LGHNA and CDR2 YNFKEQ. The CDR3: CASSQGTGDTEAFL. The DNA of the CDR3 is TGTGCCAGCAGCCAAGGGACAGGGGACACTGAAGCTTTCTTA.

This clonotype was found many times. This chain connects TRBV5-6 to TRBJ1-2; D remains unclear. Germline V gene sequence: CDR1 SGHDT, CDR2 YYEEEE. The CDR3 length is 14 residues. V was clipped by 0 bases and J by 4 bases, with 10 bases between them. The chain's CDR3 is CASSLGDGSYGYTF. In DNA form, the CDR3 reads TGTGCCAGCAGCTTGGGTGACGGATCCTATGGCTACACCTTC.

This clonotype was counted at least ten times. The chain recombines TRBV4-1 with TRBJ2-3; D not resolved. Germline CDR1 is MGHRA and CDR2 is YSYEKL. With 3 bases removed from V and 4 bases from J, the gap between germline ends came to 8 bases. This CDR3 contains 13 residues. The CDR3 protein is CASSHRMADTQYF. Written as DNA, the CDR3 is TGCGCCAGCAGCCACCGCATGGCAGATACGCAGTATTTT.

At least ten counts were recorded for this clonotype. J is TRBJ1-2 and V is TRBV5-8; a weak D match, TRBD1 (6 bases). CDR3 length equals 19 residues. The V end lost 4 bases, the J end lost 4 bases, and 29 bases lay between the germline ends. The germline CDR1 and CDR2 sequences are SGHTS and YDEGEE. CDR3 residues: CASSTTPGQGFPWGYGYTF. CDR3 in DNA: TGTGCCAGCAGCACCACCCCGGGGCAGGGGTTTCCTTGGGGCTATGGCTACACCTTC.

In its sample, this clonotype was seen many times. J is TRBJ2-1 and V is TRBV9, with unresolved D. The ends were cut back, 4 bases at V and 0 bases at J, with 14 bases in the middle. The length of the CDR3 is 16 residues. Per germline, CDR1 SGDLS and CDR2 YYNGEE. The CDR3 protein is CASSFAPQSSYNEQFF. CDR3 nucleotide sequence: TGTGCCAGCAGCTTTGCCCCTCAGAGCTCCTACAATGAGCAGTTCTTC.

To note about this clonotype: This may arise from a read error, as a much more abundant clone is one base away. The genes are TRBV6-1 and TRBJ2-3; 11 bases align to TRBD2. The V gene's germline CDR1 is MNHNS and CDR2 SASEGT. This CDR3 comprises 16 residues. The CDR3 DNA sequence: TGTGTCAGCAGGTGGGGACTAGCGGAGAAGGCAGATACGCAGTATTTT. Encoded protein: CVSRWGLAEKADTQYF.

Ten or more counts support this clonotype. Here the CDR3 DNA reads TGCGCCAGCAGCTTCCGGGGCGCCCCTTGGGGCTACACCTTC. Amino acid sequence: CASSFRGAPWGYTF. V is TRBV5-1 and J is TRBJ1-2, with a possible D match to TRBD1 (5 bases). V lost 2 bases to trimming and J lost 8 bases, with 16 bases between them. This CDR3 region has 14 residues. Germline CDR1 is SGHRS and CDR2 is YFSETQ.

This clonotype is medium-sized within its sample. The J gene is TRBJ2-4, the V gene TRBV24-1; D is unclear. Germline CDR1 reads KGHDR; CDR2 reads SFDVKD. Trimming removed 5 bases from V and 6 bases from J, with 7 bases in between. This CDR3 contains 12 residues. The CDR3 sequence is CATSAGGNIQYF. The DNA for the CDR3 is TGTGCCACCAGTGCGGGTGGAAACATTCAGTACTTC.

This clonotype was seen more than once but under ten times. The rearrangement joins TRBV5-1 to TRBJ1-2, with TRBD1 identical over 11 bases. CDR3 size: 14 residues. V shed 3 bases and J 8 bases; nucleotides not matched to a gene: 6. CDR1 SGHRS and CDR2 YFSETQ come from the germline V gene. This CDR3 reads CASSSDRGREGYTF. CDR3 coding DNA: TGCGCCAGCAGCTCGGACAGGGGGCGAGAAGGCTACACCTTC. Full variable domain (rest looked up from reference TRBV5-1 and TRBJ1-2): KAGVTQTPRYLIKTRGQQVTLSCSPISGHRSVSWYQQTPGQGLQFLFEYFSETQRNKGNFPGRFSGRQFSNSRSEMNVSTLELGDSALYLCASSSDRGREGYTFGSGTRLTVV.

This clonotype was recorded many times. V and J are TRBV7-2 and TRBJ2-1, with D possibly TRBD2 on 5 matching bases. Germline V CDR1 and CDR2: SGHTA, FQGNSA. This CDR3 comprises 12 residues. Trimming stripped 4 bases from V and 9 bases from J, with 10 bases between. CDR3 in DNA: TGTGCCAGCAGCTATACTGGACTTGAGCAGTTCTTC. This codes for CASSYTGLEQFF.

This clonotype has at least ten counts. CDR3 bases: TGCAGTGCTAGGTCCCAGGGTCATGGCTACACCTTC. This codes for CSARSQGHGYTF. This sequence joins TRBV20-1 and TRBJ1-2, with D maybe TRBD1 (5 bases). CDR1 and CDR2 from the germline V gene are DFQATT and SNEGSKA (reference sequence). Deletions cut 3 bases from V and 6 bases from J, with 11 bases between. CDR3 length: 12 residues.

This clonotype has only a few counts. This chain connects TRBV2 to TRBJ1-1; a weak D match, TRBD1 (5 bases). V lost 7 bases and J lost 2, with 11 bases in between. Germline V gene sequence: CDR1 SNHLY, CDR2 FYNNEI. The CDR3 contains 13 residues. The CDR3, as DNA: TGTGCCAGCACTACAGGAGAAAACACTGAAGCTTTCTTT. This codes for CASTTGENTEAFF.

The sample holds many counts of this clonotype. This may arise from a read error, as a much more abundant clone is one base away. The chain employs TRBV2 and TRBJ2-1; TRBD2 agrees at 12 bases. Germline V CDR1 and CDR2: SNHLY, FYNNEI. V trimming: 10 bases; J trimming: 6 bases; junction bases outside the gene matches: 7. This CDR3 is built from 14 residues. CDR3 DNA sequence: TGTGCCAACACTTTGACTAGCGGGAGCAATGAGCAGTTCTTC. It encodes CANTLTSGSNEQFF.

This clonotype was seen ten or more times. The chain is built from TRBV5-6 and TRBJ2-3, with unresolved D. Germline V lookup: CDR1 SGHDT, CDR2 YYEEEE. Trimming left V 4 bases short and J 6 bases short, with 9 bases between. The CDR3 totals 12 residues. The DNA of the CDR3 is TGTGCCAGCAGCGGACGACTGGATACGCAGTATTTT. It codes for CASSGRLDTQYF.

This clonotype came up many times. This chain connects TRBV14 to TRBJ2-7; a possible D gene is TRBD1 (5 bases). V lost 3 bases to trimming and J lost 0 bases, with 12 bases between them. Germline V gives CDR1 SGHDN, CDR2 FVKESK. This CDR3 is 15 amino acids long. CDR3 protein: CASSHPQTGSYEQYF. CDR3 coding DNA: TGTGCCAGCAGCCACCCCCAAACAGGCTCCTACGAGCAGTACTTC.

This clonotype was detected ten times or more. This chain joins TRBV2 and TRBJ2-1; maybe TRBD2 (7 bases). This CDR3 spans 14 amino acids. The V gene lost 3 bases and the J gene lost 6 bases, with 12 bases spanning the gap. The V gene's germline CDR1 is SNHLY and CDR2 FYNNEI. The CDR3 region is CASSESAGANEQFF. CDR3 nucleotides: TGTGCCAGCAGTGAGTCGGCGGGGGCCAATGAGCAGTTCTTC.

This clonotype was seen at least ten times. The J gene is TRBJ2-7, the V gene TRBV15; TRBD1 aligns across 8 bases. Trimming cost V 0 bases and J 3 bases; bases outside gene matches: 7. The CDR3 sequence is 16 residues long. In germline, CDR1 is LNHNV, CDR2 YYDKDF (reference sequence). This chain's CDR3 is CATSRDLHRGDYEQYV. The CDR3 DNA reads TGTGCCACCAGCAGAGATCTCCACAGGGGGGACTACGAGCAGTACGTC.

This clonotype was detected many times. The V gene is TRBV5-1, the J gene TRBJ2-1, with 10 bases that match TRBD2. The CDR3 consists of 15 residues. V shed 0 bases, J shed 5 bases, and the junction held 2 bases outside the gene matches. Germline values: CDR1 SGHRS, CDR2 YFSETQ. The CDR3 bases are TGCGCCAGCAGCTTGGCGGGACTAGCGAACAATGAGCAGTTCTTC. Protein product: CASSLAGLANNEQFF.

This clonotype was observed at least ten times. The chain joins TRBV20-1 to TRBJ2-7; 12 nucleotides align to TRBD2. V lost 0 bases to trimming and J lost 5 bases; unmatched junction nucleotides: 2. The CDR3 totals 14 residues. Germline V gives CDR1 DFQATT, CDR2 SNEGSKA (reference sequence). The CDR3 DNA is TGCAGTGCTAGAGAGGGACTAGCGGGCCACGAGCAGTACTTC. This translates into CSAREGLAGHEQYF.